This T cell receptor (beta chain) was recorded in a study of CD4+ T cells in melanoma. The repertoire was sequenced with immunoSEQ multiplex PCR; TCRdb's copy has only in-frame clones and lacks some. There are about 50,000 clones in the sample; roughly 89% occur only once, and 12% lies in the top ten. The CDR3 has 15 residues. Deletions cut 6 bases from V and 4 bases from J, with 15 bases between. Germline V gene sequence: CDR1 MNHEY, CDR2 SVGAGI. Study results and limitations: A reported correlation linked neoantigen-specific CD4+ T cells to CD8+, macrophage and B cell function.

With respect to this clone: Its specificity is unknown.

The TCR originated in a human donor with melanoma. The chain is built from TRBV6-5 and TRBJ2-2, with D possibly TRBD1 on 5 matching bases. The sequenced material came from peripheral blood. The DNA for the CDR3 is TGTGCCAGCAGATTTTCCAGGGCCGGCACCGGGGAGCTGTTTTTT. The encoded protein is CASRFSRAGTGELFF.